This is a list of T cell receptor beta chains from one sample in a study of T-cell reconstitution after alpha-beta-depleted transplantation in children. Each CDR3 protein is one row after TCRdb ran MiXCR on the PCR reads. The sample carries 300,000 to 400,000 distinct CDR3 sequences, around 15% recorded once. This specimen consisted of PBMCs, mostly from graft donor cells, obtained 360 days after TCRalphabeta/CD19-depleted stem cell transplant. These receptors came from a male patient under 10 years old who had a stem cell transplant for acute lymphoblastic leukemia, so the T cells may come from the graft donor. Both conserved end residues are part of each CDR3. A D gene is named only where the DNA matches it firmly. Size values are once, few and many counts, or a class for expanded clones, and some rows have none.

TRBV7-2	.	TRBJ1-2	.	CASSLTRGGGYTF	TGTGCCAGCAGCTTAACACGGGGGGGCGGCTACACCTTC
TRBV7-8	few	TRBJ2-3	.	CASSPAWERLDTQYF	TGTGCCAGCAGCCCTGCCTGGGAGAGGTTGGATACGCAGTATTTT
TRBV28	few	TRBJ2-7	.	CASSPTSLPAPYEQYF	TGTGCCAGCAGTCCTACGTCTTTACCAGCGCCCTACGAGCAGTACTTC
TRBV20-1	.	TRBJ1-2	.	CSATPRDGYTF	TGCAGTGCAACCCCGCGGGATGGCTACACCTTC
TRBV4-2	many	TRBJ1-1	.	CASSQVSWRAGDTEAFF	TGTGCCAGCAGCCAAGTGTCGTGGAGGGCGGGGGACACTGAAGCTTTCTTT
TRBV29-1	few	TRBJ2-5	TRBD2	CSVPSGSQETQYF	TGCAGCGTACCCAGCGGGAGTCAAGAGACCCAGTACTTC
TRBV7-9	few	TRBJ2-7	TRBD2	CASSWWGGDEQYF	TGTGCCAGCAGCTGGTGGGGGGGGGACGAGCAGTACTTC
TRBV20-1	few	TRBJ2-1	TRBD2	CSARVAGVYEQFF	TGCAGTGCTAGAGTAGCGGGAGTTTATGAGCAGTTCTTC
TRBV28	.	TRBJ2-5	TRBD2	CASSPQGLAGAGETQYF	TGTGCCAGCAGCCCACAAGGACTAGCGGGAGCGGGGGAGACCCAGTACTTC
TRBV12-3/TRBV12-4	few	TRBJ2-7	TRBD1	CASRLEGGQGHYEQYF	TGTGCCAGCAGACTCGAGGGCGGACAGGGTCACTACGAGCAGTACTTC
TRBV4-1	few	TRBJ1-1	TRBD1	CASSQVRDREAFF	TGCGCCAGCAGCCAAGTCCGGGACAGGGAAGCTTTCTTT
TRBV28	.	TRBJ2-7	.	CASSLRGTDYEQYF	TGTGCCAGCAGTTTAAGGGGGACTGACTACGAGCAGTACTTC
TRBV4-1	few	TRBJ1-4	TRBD1	CASSQDRQGPNNEKLFF	TGCGCCAGCAGCCAAGATAGACAGGGGCCGAATAATGAAAAACTGTTTTTT
TRBV10-3	few	TRBJ1-5	.	CAIRGSLYSNQPQHF	TGTGCCATCCGGGGCTCTCTCTATAGCAATCAGCCCCAGCATTTT
TRBV27	.	TRBJ1-2	.	CASASPGRAYGYTF	TGTGCCAGTGCATCCCCGGGGCGTGCCTATGGCTACACCTTC
TRBV4-3	few	TRBJ2-7	TRBD1	CASSQGTETYEQYF	TGCGCCAGCAGCCAGGGGACAGAGACCTACGAGCAGTACTTC
TRBV12-3/TRBV12-4	many	TRBJ2-1	.	CASSSEGPAGEQFF	TGTGCCAGCAGTTCCGAAGGACCGGCAGGTGAGCAGTTCTTC
TRBV5-5	.	TRBJ2-3	.	CASSLFNSWTDTQYF	TGTGCCAGCAGCTTGTTCAACAGTTGGACAGATACGCAGTATTTT
TRBV28	few	TRBJ2-3	.	CASSALGGPDTQYF	TGTGCCAGCAGTGCCCTGGGGGGGCCAGATACGCAGTATTTT
TRBV11-2	few	TRBJ2-1	TRBD2	CASSPGTSGTYEQFF	TGTGCCAGCAGCCCCGGGACTAGCGGGACTTATGAGCAGTTCTTC